A single sample gave rise to the 32 T cell receptor beta chains below, sequenced in a study of blood T cell repertoires in COVID-19. Data came from immunoSEQ multiplex PCR; TCRdb stores just in-frame clones and leaves some out. The sample includes 200,000 to 250,000 clones, around nine tenths of them seen just once. The specimen sequenced was PBMCs or T cells enriched from blood (not recorded which). The source is a man aged 25-40 years who had recovered from COVID-19.

The gene calls are TRBV28 and TRBJ1-5, with D possibly matching TRBD1 (5 bases). Deletions cut 1 base from V and 7 bases from J, with 14 bases between. The CDR3 contains 15 residues. In germline, CDR1 is MDHEN, CDR2 SYDVKM. The CDR3 DNA is TGTGCCAGCAGTTTATTGTCGCGGACAAACCAGCCCCAGCATTTT. Its translation: CASSLLSRTNQPQHF.

The chain recombines TRBV7-9 with TRBJ1-2; 7 nucleotides match TRBD1. The CDR3 loop spans 15 amino acids. The germline V gene encodes CDR1 SEHNR and CDR2 FQNEAQ (reference sequence). With V trimmed by 3 bases and J by 0 bases, 4 bases remained unmatched. CDR3: CASSFTGQTNYGYTF. CDR3 DNA sequence: TGTGCCAGCAGCTTTACGGGACAGACTAACTATGGCTACACCTTC.

The rearrangement joins TRBV5-1 to TRBJ1-5; the match to TRBD1 covers 7 bases. With V trimmed by 0 bases and J by 4 bases, 4 bases remained unmatched. The CDR3 length is 15 residues. The germline CDR1 and CDR2 sequences are SGHRS and YFSETQ. Written as DNA, the CDR3 is TGCGCCAGCAGCTTGGCGGGACAGATAAATCAGCCCCAGCATTTT. Protein sequence: CASSLAGQINQPQHF.

V usage is TRBV5-1 and J usage is TRBJ2-3; 7 bases line up with TRBD2. Germline CDR1 reads SGHRS; CDR2 reads YFSETQ. This CDR3 contains 13 residues. The trim removed 4 bases at V and 6 bases at J, leaving 5 bases unmatched. The CDR3 loop reads CASSDQAGDTQYF. The CDR3 DNA is TGCGCCAGCAGCGATCAAGCGGGGGATACGCAGTATTTT.

This chain joins TRBV3-1 (or the pseudogene TRBV3-2) and TRBJ1-5; 8 bases map to TRBD1. J gave up 3 bases and V 4 bases, and 11 bases lay outside the gene matches. Germline values: CDR1 LGHDT, CDR2 YNNKEL (reference sequence). This CDR3 contains 17 residues. The CDR3: CASSPGPGGSNNQPQHF. CDR3 sequence (DNA): TGTGCCAGCAGCCCGGGGCCAGGGGGCAGTAACAATCAGCCCCAGCATTTT.

The chain joins TRBV11-2 to TRBJ2-3; no definite D call. This CDR3 contains 15 residues. Trimming removed 2 bases at V and 0 bases at J, with 9 bases between. CDR1 is SGHAT, CDR2 FQNNGV, per germline. CDR3 nucleotide sequence: TGTGCCAGCAGCTTATTCCGCACAAGCACAGATACGCAGTATTTT. Its translation: CASSLFRTSTDTQYF.

This clone came up a few times. Other DNA sequences in the sample encode the same CDR3. V is TRBV9 and J is TRBJ2-5; weak D call: TRBD2 (6 bases). This CDR3 has 15 residues. The germline CDR1 and CDR2 sequences are SGDLS and YYNGEE. V lost 0 bases, J lost 5 bases, and 14 bases lay in between. CDR3 amino acids: CASSVASGERETQYF. In DNA form, the CDR3 reads TGTGCCAGCAGCGTAGCGTCGGGAGAACGTGAGACCCAGTACTTC. Variable domain in full (rest from reference TRBV9 and TRBJ2-5): DSGVTQTPKHLITATGQRVTLRCSPRSGDLSVYWYQQSLDQGLQFLIQYYNGEERAKGNILERFSAQQFPDLHSELNLSSLELGDSALYFCASSVASGERETQYFGPGTRLLVL.

V is TRBV28 and J is TRBJ1-3; maybe TRBD1 (6 bases). Germline V lookup: CDR1 MDHEN, CDR2 SYDVKM. V dropped 5 bases and J dropped 5 bases, with 16 bases sitting between them. CDR3 size: 15 residues. This CDR3 reads CASSPIRGDRNTIYF. CDR3 coding DNA: TGTGCCAGCAGTCCCATCAGGGGAGACAGAAACACCATATATTTT.

The chain joins TRBV14 to TRBJ1-2; TRBD1 aligns across 10 bases. Germline V gene sequence: CDR1 SGHDN, CDR2 FVKESK. The CDR3 runs 13 residues. V dropped 8 bases and J dropped 8; count of bases not matched to a gene: 8. CDR3 DNA sequence: TGTGCCAGCCCGGGGGACAGGGGAGGCGGCTACACCTTC. This sequence encodes CASPGDRGGGYTF.

In nucleotides, the CDR3 is TGTGCCAGCAGCCCGTGGACAGATTATAGCAATCAGCCCCAGCATTTT. Translated, it gives CASSPWTDYSNQPQHF. The genes are TRBV5-6 and TRBJ1-5; TRBD1 is a possible D gene (6 bases). Trimming cost V 4 bases and J 0 bases, with 14 bases left between them. The germline gives CDR1 SGHDT, CDR2 YYEEEE. The CDR3 extends over 16 amino acids.

The chain couples TRBV13 to TRBJ2-3; D not certain. Per germline, CDR1 PRHDT and CDR2 FYEKMQ (reference sequence). The CDR3 totals 12 residues. Trimming left V 5 bases short and J 5 bases short, with 8 bases between. This CDR3 reads CASSQRGDTQYF. The DNA for the CDR3 is TGTGCCAGCAGCCAGAGAGGAGATACGCAGTATTTT.

This rearrangement joins TRBV9 to TRBJ1-1; D remains unclear. V was cut by 1 base and J by 1 base, with 8 bases left in between. Germline values: CDR1 SGDLS, CDR2 YYNGEE. This CDR3 is 14 amino acids long. The CDR3: CASSVQTSNTEAFF. The CDR3 DNA reads as TGTGCCAGCAGCGTACAGACATCGAACACTGAAGCTTTCTTT.

The chain has TRBV27 and TRBJ1-1, with D perhaps matching TRBD1 (5 bases). V was clipped by 4 bases and J by 0 bases, with 6 bases between them. Germline CDR1 is MNHEY and CDR2 is SMNVEV (reference sequence). The CDR3 has 13 amino acids. The CDR3 DNA reads as TGTGCCAGCAGTTCGACAGTGAACACTGAAGCTTTCTTT. As protein: CASSSTVNTEAFF.

The chain carries TRBV5-1 and TRBJ2-7; possibly TRBD1 for D (5 bases). This CDR3 contains 13 residues. V lost 4 bases and J lost 3, with 11 bases in between. CDR1 and CDR2 (germline): SGHRS, YFSETQ. CDR3 DNA: TGCGCCAGCAGCACGGACACTTACTACGAGCAGTACTTC. It specifies CASSTDTYYEQYF.

This clone appeared once. The chain uses TRBV11-1 and TRBJ1-2; the D is unclear. Between the trimmed V and J ends, which lost 2 bases and 4 bases, there was a span of 8 bases. The CDR3 runs to 13 residues. From germline, CDR1 is SGHAT and CDR2 FQDESV (reference sequence). The CDR3 is CASSLPSTYGYTF. In DNA, the CDR3 is TGTGCCAGCAGCTTACCCAGTACCTATGGCTACACCTTC.

The J gene is TRBJ2-3, the V gene TRBV4-1; TRBD1 matches 8 bases. The junction had 6 bases not matched to a gene; V was cut back by 1 base and J by 0 bases. Per the germline V gene, CDR1 is MGHRA and CDR2 is YSYEKL. CDR3 length equals 17 residues. DNA for the CDR3: TGCGCCAGCAGCCAAGGCCCCGACAGGGGTAGCACAGATACGCAGTATTTT. It yields the protein CASSQGPDRGSTDTQYF.

This sequence joins TRBV10-1 and TRBJ2-3, with 7 bases lining up with TRBD2. V gave up 0 bases and J gave up 2 bases; unmatched junction bases: 2. This CDR3 has 15 amino acids. CDR1 WNHNN and CDR2 SYGVQD come from the germline V gene (reference sequence). CDR3 sequence: CASSESGRATDTQYF. CDR3 sequence (DNA): TGCGCCAGCAGTGAGTCGGGGAGGGCCACAGATACGCAGTATTTT.

The chain joins TRBV7-9 to TRBJ2-1; no clear D gene. CDR3 length: 15 amino acids. The germline V gene encodes CDR1 SEHNR and CDR2 FQNEAQ (reference sequence). V lost 1 base and J 4 bases, leaving 11 bases between the germline ends. CDR3 coding DNA: TGTGCCAGCAGCTTAGAGGAGTCCGGGTACAATGAGCAGTTCTTC. Amino acids: CASSLEESGYNEQFF.

V and J are TRBV19 and TRBJ1-6, with 11 bases aligning to TRBD1. The junction had 3 bases not matched to a gene; V was cut back by 3 bases and J by 2 bases. Germline V CDR1 and CDR2: LNHDA, SQIVND (reference sequence). The CDR3 length is 17 residues. CDR3 residues: CASSMGQGDTYNSPLHF. The CDR3 DNA sequence: TGTGCCAGTAGTATGGGACAGGGGGACACCTATAATTCACCCCTCCACTTT.

This chain uses TRBV5-8 with TRBJ2-3, with a tentative D call TRBD2 (6 bases). The CDR3 consists of 16 residues. Trimming shortened V by 4 bases and J by 1 base, and 16 bases separated the two germline ends. Per germline, CDR1 SGHTS and CDR2 YDEGEE. The CDR3 nucleotides read TGTGCCAGCAGCCCGGGGTATAGCGGTGGCACAGATACGCAGTATTTT. This gives the protein CASSPGYSGGTDTQYF.

The V gene is TRBV11-2, the J gene TRBJ2-3; D is uncertain. Per germline, CDR1 SGHAT and CDR2 FQNNGV. This CDR3 is 11 amino acids long. V dropped 5 bases and J dropped 6 bases, with 6 bases sitting between them. The CDR3 coding sequence is TGTGCCAGCAGCCCCATGGATACGCAGTATTTT. It specifies CASSPMDTQYF.

This chain uses TRBV7-9 with TRBJ2-2, with D unresolved. Trimming took 11 bases from V and 3 from J, leaving 4 bases between them. Germline V gene data show CDR1 as SEHNR and CDR2 as FQNEAQ (reference sequence). The length of the CDR3 is 10 residues. In nucleotides, the CDR3 is TGTGCCCCCGACACCGGGGAGCTGTTTTTT. Translation: CAPDTGELFF.

The rearrangement links TRBV18 to TRBJ1-1, with D perhaps matching TRBD1 (6 bases). The CDR3 spans 14 residues. Trimming took off 3 bases at V and 8 bases at J, with 16 bases between the two ends. The germline CDR1 and CDR2 sequences are KGHSH and LQKENI. CDR3 in DNA: TGTGCCAGCTCACCCGACAGGAGTATGAAGGAAGCTTTCTTT. Its protein is CASSPDRSMKEAFF.

The chain joins TRBV7-9 to TRBJ2-1; a possible D gene is TRBD2 (7 bases). Trimming cost V 6 bases and J 3 bases, with 15 bases left between them. This CDR3 is built from 15 residues. Per germline, CDR1 SEHNR and CDR2 FQNEAQ (reference sequence). The chain's CDR3 is CASRQGLLNYNEQFF. The CDR3 nucleotides read TGTGCCAGCAGACAGGGACTACTAAACTACAATGAGCAGTTCTTC.

The chain recombines TRBV9 with TRBJ1-5, with D unresolved. In germline, CDR1 is SGDLS, CDR2 YYNGEE. CDR3 size: 15 residues. V was trimmed by 1 base and J by 6 bases, leaving 14 bases between them. In nucleotides, the CDR3 is TGTGCCAGCAGCGTAAGCTGGAGGGAAGGTCAGCCCCAGCATTTT. As protein: CASSVSWREGQPQHF.

This clone was picked up one time. The rearrangement links TRBV4-3 to TRBJ1-6, with D unresolved. Trimming took off 3 bases at V and 8 bases at J, with 14 bases between the two ends. The CDR3 extends over 15 amino acids. CDR1 is LGHNA, CDR2 YSLEER, per germline. As DNA, the CDR3 is TGCGCCAGCAGCCAGGGTGGAGGGAATCATTCACCCCTCCACTTT. The encoded protein is CASSQGGGNHSPLHF.

The gene calls are TRBV30 and TRBJ2-2, with D maybe TRBD1 (6 bases). Looked up from germline, CDR1 is GTSNPN and CDR2 is SVGIG (reference sequence). The V end lost 1 base, the J end lost 1 base, and 10 bases lay between the germline ends. CDR3 size: 15 residues. The CDR3 coding sequence is TGTGCCTGGAGTGGGGGGCGGGTGAACACCGGGGAGCTGTTTTTT. Translated, it gives CAWSGGRVNTGELFF. Supplemented by reference TRBV30 and TRBJ2-2, the full variable domain reads SQTIHQWPATLVQPVGSPLSLECTVEGTSNPNLYWYRQAAGRGLQLLFYSVGIGQISSEVPQNLSASRPQDRQFILSSKKLLLSDSGFYLCAWSGGRVNTGELFFGEGSRLTVL.

This clone was detected only once. For the CDR3, the DNA is TGTGCCAGCAGTCGGGCGGGGGGGCACACCGGGGAGCTGTTTTTT. It codes for CASSRAGGHTGELFF. This chain uses TRBV2 with TRBJ2-2, with 9 bases aligning to TRBD2. The CDR3 has 15 residues. V lost 5 bases to trimming and J lost 3 bases; unmatched junction nucleotides: 4. The V gene's germline CDR1 is SNHLY and CDR2 FYNNEI. Supplemented by reference TRBV2 and TRBJ2-2, the full variable domain reads EPEVTQTPSHQVTQMGQEVILRCVPISNHLYFYWYRQILGQKVEFLVSFYNNEISEKSEIFDDQFSVERPDGSNFTLKIRSTKLEDSAMYFCASSRAGGHTGELFFGEGSRLTVL.

The DNA of the CDR3 is TGTGCCAGCTCACCATCGACTCTCCCTGGCTACACCTTC. Protein: CASSPSTLPGYTF. This chain connects TRBV18 to TRBJ1-2; D gene ambiguous. The CDR3 loop spans 13 amino acids. Trimming removed 2 bases at V and 7 bases at J, with 11 bases between. Germline V gives CDR1 KGHSH, CDR2 LQKENI. Full variable domain (missing parts from reference TRBV18 and TRBJ1-2): NAGVMQNPRHLVRRRGQEARLRCSPMKGHSHVYWYRQLPEEGLKFMVYLQKENIIDESGMPKERFSAEFPKEGPSILRIQQVVRGDSAAYFCASSPSTLPGYTFGSGTRLTVV.

The chain is built from TRBV6-1 and TRBJ1-3; D gene unclear. The CDR3 is 15 residues long. Germline loops: CDR1 MNHNS, CDR2 SASEGT. Trimming removed 3 bases at V and 0 bases at J, with 9 bases between. This CDR3 is CASSEAESSGNTIYF. The DNA for the CDR3 is TGTGCCAGCAGTGAGGCGGAGAGCTCTGGAAACACCATATATTTT.

The J gene is TRBJ2-7, the V gene TRBV28, with 10 bases identical to TRBD1. The CDR3 consists of 14 residues. The ends lost 2 bases at V and 7 bases at J; junction bases unmatched: 5. Per the germline V gene, CDR1 is MDHEN and CDR2 is SYDVKM. In DNA, the CDR3 is TGTGCCAGCAGTTTAAGACAGGGGGCGAGGGAGCAGTACTTC. It translates to CASSLRQGAREQYF.

The chain uses TRBV7-9 and TRBJ1-2, with 9 nucleotides matching TRBD1. CDR3 size: 17 residues. Germline CDR1 SEHNR, CDR2 FQNEAQ (reference sequence). Losses at the gene ends were 4 bases for V and 0 bases for J; bases not matched to a gene: 9. CDR3 amino acids: CASSSSLGTGSNYGYTF. The CDR3 DNA reads as TGTGCCAGCAGCTCGAGTCTGGGGACAGGGTCTAACTATGGCTACACCTTC. The full variable domain, with the rest looked up from reference TRBV7-9 and TRBJ1-2, is DTGVSQNPRHKITKRGQNVTFRCDPISEHNRLYWYRQTLGQGPEFLTYFQNEAQLEKSRLLSDRFSAERPKGSFSTLEIQRTEQGDSAMYLCASSSSLGTGSNYGYTFGSGTRLTVV.